This T cell receptor beta chain was sequenced in a study of healthy donors' naive CD4 and CD8 T cells. Study-wide results and limits: Around 13% of CD4/CD8 propensity variance appeared explained by V, J and CDR3 charge.

The CDR3 loop spans 19 amino acids. Germline loops: CDR1 SNHLY, CDR2 FYNNEI. V was pared by 5 bases and J by 7 bases, with 30 bases between. A linear amplification protocol produced the TCR libraries from about 510 ng of total RNA. In the authors' workflow: 86,000 or so TCR alpha transcripts were sequenced from five or six healthy donors. TCRdb reprocessed the reads via MiXCR and lists one record per CDR3 protein. The V and J calls come from TCRdb's annotation, not from the publication. The data show approximately 180,000 distinct CDR3 sequences, with nearly 75% seen just once and approximately 2.5% held by the top ten. The table lists this clonotype with a count of one. What it recognizes is unknown.

What was sequenced was naive CD4+ and CD8+ T cells sorted from blood, pooled from several donors. This chain connects TRBV2 to TRBJ2-1, with D possibly matching TRBD2 (8 bases). This TCR was recovered from a pool of human donors in good health; the sample pools cells from several healthy donors. CDR3 amino acids: CASSRNDRVEAGEENEQFF. The CDR3 bases are TGTGCCAGCAGTCGAAACGACAGGGTAGAAGCGGGAGAGGAGAATGAGCAGTTCTTC.